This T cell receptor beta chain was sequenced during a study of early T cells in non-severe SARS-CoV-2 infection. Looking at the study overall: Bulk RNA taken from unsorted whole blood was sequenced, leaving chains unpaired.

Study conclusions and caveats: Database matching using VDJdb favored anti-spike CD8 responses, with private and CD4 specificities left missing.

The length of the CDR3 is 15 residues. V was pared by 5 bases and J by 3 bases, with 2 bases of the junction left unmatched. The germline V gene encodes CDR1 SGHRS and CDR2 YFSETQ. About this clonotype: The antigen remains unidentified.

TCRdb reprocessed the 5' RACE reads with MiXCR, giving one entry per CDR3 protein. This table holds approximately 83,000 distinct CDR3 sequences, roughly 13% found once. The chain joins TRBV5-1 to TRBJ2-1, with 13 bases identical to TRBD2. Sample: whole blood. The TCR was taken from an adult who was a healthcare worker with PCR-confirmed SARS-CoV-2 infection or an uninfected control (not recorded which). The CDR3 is CASRGLAGNYNEQFF. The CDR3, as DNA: TGCGCCAGCAGGGGACTAGCGGGGAACTACAATGAGCAGTTCTTC.